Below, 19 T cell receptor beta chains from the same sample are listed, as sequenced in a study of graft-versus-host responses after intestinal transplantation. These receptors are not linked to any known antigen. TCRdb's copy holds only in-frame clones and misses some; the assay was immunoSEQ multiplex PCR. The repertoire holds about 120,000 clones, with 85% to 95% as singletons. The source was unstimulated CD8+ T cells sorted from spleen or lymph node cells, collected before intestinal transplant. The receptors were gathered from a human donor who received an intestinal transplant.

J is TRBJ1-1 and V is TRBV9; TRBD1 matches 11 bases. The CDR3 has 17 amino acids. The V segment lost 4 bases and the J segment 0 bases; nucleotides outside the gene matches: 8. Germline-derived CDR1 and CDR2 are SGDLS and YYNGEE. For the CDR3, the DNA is TGTGCCAGCAGCCCCCGGACAGGGGGCCTGATGAACACTGAAGCTTTCTTT. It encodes CASSPRTGGLMNTEAFF.

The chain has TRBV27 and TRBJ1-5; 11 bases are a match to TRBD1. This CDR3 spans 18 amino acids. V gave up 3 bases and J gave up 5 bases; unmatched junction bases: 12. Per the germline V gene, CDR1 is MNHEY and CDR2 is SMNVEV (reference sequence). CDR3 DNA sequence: TGTGCCAGCAGTTTGGTGGACAGGGGGCTCCGGTCGGATCAGCCCCAGCATTTT. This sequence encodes CASSLVDRGLRSDQPQHF.

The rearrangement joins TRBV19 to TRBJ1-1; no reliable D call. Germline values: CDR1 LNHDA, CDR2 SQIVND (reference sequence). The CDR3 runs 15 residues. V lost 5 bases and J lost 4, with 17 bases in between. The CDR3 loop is CASSSRGRWGTEAFF. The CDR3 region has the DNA TGTGCCAGTAGTTCGCGGGGTCGGTGGGGCACTGAAGCTTTCTTT.

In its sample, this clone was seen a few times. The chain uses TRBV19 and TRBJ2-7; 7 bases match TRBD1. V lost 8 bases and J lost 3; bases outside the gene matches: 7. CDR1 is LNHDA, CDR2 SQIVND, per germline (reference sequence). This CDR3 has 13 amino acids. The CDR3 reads CASSGTVGYEQYF. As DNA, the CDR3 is TGTGCCAGTTCCGGGACAGTCGGCTACGAGCAGTACTTC.

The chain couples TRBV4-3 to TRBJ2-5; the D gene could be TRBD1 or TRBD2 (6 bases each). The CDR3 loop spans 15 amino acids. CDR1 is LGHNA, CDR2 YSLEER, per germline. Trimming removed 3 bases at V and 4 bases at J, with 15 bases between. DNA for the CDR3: TGCGCCAGCAGCCACCAAGGGGGGTTTGGAGAGACCCAGTACTTC. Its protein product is CASSHQGGFGETQYF.

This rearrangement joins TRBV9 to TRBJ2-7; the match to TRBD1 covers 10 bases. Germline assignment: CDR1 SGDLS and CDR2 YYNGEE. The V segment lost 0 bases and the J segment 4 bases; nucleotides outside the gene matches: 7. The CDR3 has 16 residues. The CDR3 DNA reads TGTGCCAGCAGCGTAGCTGAGAGGGACAGGGGTTACGAGCAGTACTTC. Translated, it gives CASSVAERDRGYEQYF.

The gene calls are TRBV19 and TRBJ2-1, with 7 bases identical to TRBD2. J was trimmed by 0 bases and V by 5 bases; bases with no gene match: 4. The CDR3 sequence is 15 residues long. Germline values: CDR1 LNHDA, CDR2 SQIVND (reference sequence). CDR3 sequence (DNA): TGTGCCAGTAGTCTCGTAGCGGGCTCCTACAATGAGCAGTTCTTC. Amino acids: CASSLVAGSYNEQFF.

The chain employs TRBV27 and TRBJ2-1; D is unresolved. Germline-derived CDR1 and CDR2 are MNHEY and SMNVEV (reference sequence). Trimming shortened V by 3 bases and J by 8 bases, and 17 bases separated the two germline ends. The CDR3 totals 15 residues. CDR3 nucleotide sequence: TGTGCCAGCAGTTTTCTGGGTACGGGTTTGGATGAGCAGTTCTTC. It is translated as CASSFLGTGLDEQFF.

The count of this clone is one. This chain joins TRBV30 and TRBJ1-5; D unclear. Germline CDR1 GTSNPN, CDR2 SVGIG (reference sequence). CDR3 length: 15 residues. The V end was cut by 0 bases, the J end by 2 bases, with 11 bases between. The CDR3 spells CAWSVGPAGNQPQHF. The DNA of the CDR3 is TGTGCCTGGAGTGTAGGTCCTGCAGGCAATCAGCCCCAGCATTTT.

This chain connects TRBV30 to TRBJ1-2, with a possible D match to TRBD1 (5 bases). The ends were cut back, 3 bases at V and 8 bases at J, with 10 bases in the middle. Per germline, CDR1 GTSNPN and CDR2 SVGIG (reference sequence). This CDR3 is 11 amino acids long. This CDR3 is CAWRSDNGYTF. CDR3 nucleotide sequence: TGTGCCTGGAGATCGGACAACGGCTACACCTTC.

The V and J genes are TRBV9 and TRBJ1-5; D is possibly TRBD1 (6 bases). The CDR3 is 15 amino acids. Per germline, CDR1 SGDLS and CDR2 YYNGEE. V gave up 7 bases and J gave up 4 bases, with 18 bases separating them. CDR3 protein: CASGAGEGTNQPQHF. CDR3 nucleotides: TGTGCCAGCGGGGCAGGGGAAGGAACTAATCAGCCCCAGCATTTT. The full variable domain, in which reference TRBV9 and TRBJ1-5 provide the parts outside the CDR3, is DSGVTQTPKHLITATGQRVTLRCSPRSGDLSVYWYQQSLDQGLQFLIQYYNGEERAKGNILERFSAQQFPDLHSELNLSSLELGDSALYFCASGAGEGTNQPQHFGDGTRLSIL.

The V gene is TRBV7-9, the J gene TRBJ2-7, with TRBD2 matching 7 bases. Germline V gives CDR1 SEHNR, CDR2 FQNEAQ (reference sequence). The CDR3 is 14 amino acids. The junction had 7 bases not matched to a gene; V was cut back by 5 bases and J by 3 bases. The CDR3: CASSPPAGDYEQYF. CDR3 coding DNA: TGTGCCAGCAGCCCCCCTGCGGGAGACTACGAGCAGTACTTC.

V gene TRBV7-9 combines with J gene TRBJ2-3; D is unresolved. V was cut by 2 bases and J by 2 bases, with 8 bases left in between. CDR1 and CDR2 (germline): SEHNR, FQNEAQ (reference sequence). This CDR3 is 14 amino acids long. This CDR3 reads CASSLFDNTDTQYF. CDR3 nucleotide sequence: TGTGCCAGCAGCTTATTCGACAACACAGATACGCAGTATTTT.

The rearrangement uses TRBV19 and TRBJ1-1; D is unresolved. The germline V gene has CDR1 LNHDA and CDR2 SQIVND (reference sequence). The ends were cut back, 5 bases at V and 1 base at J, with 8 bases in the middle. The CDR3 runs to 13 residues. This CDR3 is CASSYGPNTEAFF. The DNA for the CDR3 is TGTGCCAGTAGTTACGGGCCGAACACTGAAGCTTTCTTT. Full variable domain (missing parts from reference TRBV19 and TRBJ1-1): DGGITQSPKYLFRKEGQNVTLSCEQNLNHDAMYWYRQDPGQGLRLIYYSQIVNDFQKGDIAEGYSVSREKKESFPLTVTSAQKNPTAFYLCASSYGPNTEAFFGQGTRLTVV.

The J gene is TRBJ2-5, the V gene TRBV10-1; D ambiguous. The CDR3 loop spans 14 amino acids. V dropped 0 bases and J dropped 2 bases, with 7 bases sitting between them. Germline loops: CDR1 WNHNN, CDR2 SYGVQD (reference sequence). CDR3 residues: CASSESSEQETQYF. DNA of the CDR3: TGCGCCAGCAGTGAGTCGTCAGAACAAGAGACCCAGTACTTC.

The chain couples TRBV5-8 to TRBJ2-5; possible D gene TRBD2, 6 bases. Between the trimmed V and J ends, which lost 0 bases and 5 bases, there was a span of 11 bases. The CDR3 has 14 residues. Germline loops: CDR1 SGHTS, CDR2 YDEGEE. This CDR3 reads CASSLDGGRETQYF. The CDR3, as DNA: TGTGCCAGCAGCTTGGATGGGGGGAGGGAGACCCAGTACTTC.

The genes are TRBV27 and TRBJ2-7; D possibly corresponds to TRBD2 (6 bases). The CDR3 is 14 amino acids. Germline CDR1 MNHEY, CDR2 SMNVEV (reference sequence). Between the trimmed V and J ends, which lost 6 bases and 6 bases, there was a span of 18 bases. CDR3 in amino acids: CASRGLGPYFEQYF. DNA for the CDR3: TGTGCCAGCAGGGGACTGGGACCCTACTTCGAGCAGTACTTC.

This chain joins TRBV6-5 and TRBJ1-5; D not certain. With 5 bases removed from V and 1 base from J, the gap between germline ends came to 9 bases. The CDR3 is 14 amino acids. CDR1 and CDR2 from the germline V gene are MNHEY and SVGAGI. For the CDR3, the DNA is TGTGCCAGCAGTAGGGTCTGGAGCAATCAGCCCCAGCATTTT. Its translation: CASSRVWSNQPQHF.

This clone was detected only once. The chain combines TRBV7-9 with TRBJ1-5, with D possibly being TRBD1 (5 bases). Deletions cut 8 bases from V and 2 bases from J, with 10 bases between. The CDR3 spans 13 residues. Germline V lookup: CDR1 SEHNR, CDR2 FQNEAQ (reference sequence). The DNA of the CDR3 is TGTGCCAGCTCCAGGGAAGGCAATCAGCCCCAGCATTTT. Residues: CASSREGNQPQHF.